The rows below give T cell receptor beta chains drawn from one sample of a study of T-cell reconstitution after alpha-beta-depleted transplantation in children. A single record per CDR3 protein comes from TCRdb applying MiXCR to the PCR reads. The data show 6,500 to 8,000 distinct CDR3 sequences, with about 30% seen just once and about 2.2% held by the top ten. Material: peripheral blood, obtained 60 days after TCRalphabeta/CD19-depleted stem cell transplant. The receptors were sampled from a boy less than two years old who had a stem cell transplant for SCID, so the T cells may come from the graft donor. Each CDR3 is given with its conserved first and last residue. The D gene is left open where the match is weak. Size is stated for part of the rows, as once, few or many counts, or as a class when the clone is expanded.

size	V	D	J	CDR3	DNA
-	TRBV7-9	TRBD2	TRBJ2-7	CASSSLAGVPEQYF	TGTGCCAGCAGCTCCCTAGCGGGAGTTCCCGAGCAGTACTTC
many	TRBV18	TRBD1	TRBJ1-2	CASSDRDRIFYGYTF	TGTGCCAGCTCAGACCGGGACAGGATCTTTTATGGCTACACCTTC
medium-sized	TRBV12-3/TRBV12-4	TRBD1	TRBJ2-7	CASSRTGDEQYF	TGTGCCAGCAGCCGAACAGGGGACGAGCAGTACTTC
-	TRBV5-1	TRBD2	TRBJ2-2	CASSSDTSGRPNTGELFF	TGCGCCAGCAGCTCCGATACTAGCGGGAGACCGAACACCGGGGAGCTGTTTTTT
medium-sized	TRBV6-2/TRBV6-3	-	TRBJ2-2	CASSYSTSNTGELFF	TGTGCCAGCAGTTACTCAACATCAAACACCGGGGAGCTGTTTTTT
medium-sized	TRBV4-2	-	TRBJ1-1	CASSPIRQAKRMNTEAFF	TGTGCCAGCAGCCCGATTAGACAGGCCAAGCGGATGAACACTGAAGCTTTCTTT
many	TRBV9	-	TRBJ1-6	CASSVGSWYNSPLHF	TGTGCCAGCAGCGTAGGCAGCTGGTATAATTCACCCCTCCACTTT
medium-sized	TRBV27	-	TRBJ1-1	CASSLNGNTEAFF	TGTGCCAGCAGTTTAAACGGGAACACTGAAGCTTTCTTT
many	TRBV29-1	-	TRBJ1-2	CSVGGSYGYTF	TGCAGCGTTGGCGGCAGTTATGGCTACACCTTC
few	TRBV5-5	TRBD2	TRBJ2-1	CASSLYWGGSSYNEQFF	TGTGCCAGCAGCTTGTATTGGGGCGGGAGCTCCTACAATGAGCAGTTCTTC
medium-sized	TRBV6-2/TRBV6-3	TRBD1	TRBJ1-5	CASRFDRGPHQPQHF	TGTGCCAGCAGATTTGACAGGGGCCCGCATCAGCCCCAGCATTTT
medium-sized	TRBV3-1	TRBD1	TRBJ1-1	CASSQVFIGTGNTEAFF	TGTGCCAGCAGCCAGGTTTTTATTGGGACAGGGAACACTGAAGCTTTCTTT
medium-sized	TRBV4-1	TRBD1	TRBJ1-2	CASSRISGTGAFLYGYTF	TGCGCCAGCAGCCGTATCTCCGGGACAGGGGCTTTCCTCTATGGCTACACCTTC
many	TRBV6-5	-	TRBJ1-4	CASKPPRATNEKLFF	TGTGCCAGCAAGCCCCCTCGGGCGACTAATGAAAAACTGTTTTTT
medium-sized	TRBV10-3	-	TRBJ2-3	CAISPRREVPTDTQYF	TGTGCCATCAGTCCTAGGAGGGAGGTACCCACAGATACGCAGTATTTT
-	TRBV9	TRBD2	TRBJ2-3	CASSVAESGRAGDTQYF	TGTGCCAGCAGCGTAGCAGAGAGCGGGAGGGCCGGAGATACGCAGTATTTT
large	TRBV5-1	-	TRBJ2-5	CASRSLQETQYF	TGCGCCAGCAGATCGCTCCAAGAGACCCAGTACTTC
medium-sized	TRBV14	-	TRBJ2-7	CASSPPFRDPMYF	TGTGCCAGCAGCCCCCCTTTCCGGGACCCCATGTACTTC
medium-sized	TRBV4-1	TRBD1	TRBJ1-2	CASSHGGQRADYGYTF	TGCGCCAGCAGCCATGGGGGACAGCGAGCGGACTATGGCTACACCTTC
-	TRBV24-1	-	TRBJ2-1	CATSDSINNEQFF	TGTGCCACCAGTGATTCGATAAATAATGAGCAGTTCTTC
-	TRBV29-1	-	TRBJ1-1	CSVEDTYTEAFF	TGCAGCGTTGAAGATACTTACACTGAAGCTTTCTTT
-	TRBV6-1	-	TRBJ1-5	CASSSRAFNQPQHF	TGTGCCAGCAGCTCCAGGGCTTTCAATCAGCCCCAGCATTTT
medium-sized	TRBV18	TRBD1	TRBJ1-2	CASSRGQGHGYTF	TGTGCCAGCTCTCGGGGACAGGGTCATGGCTACACCTTC
many	TRBV20-1	-	TRBJ1-2	CSAPGQGNYGYTF	TGCAGTGCTCCGGGACAAGGGAACTATGGCTACACCTTC
-	TRBV12-3/TRBV12-4	TRBD2	TRBJ2-1	CASSEGGSGTYNEQFF	TGTGCCAGCAGCGAGGGTGGTAGCGGGACCTACAATGAGCAGTTCTTC
-	TRBV5-1	-	TRBJ1-1	CASSLGWGPEAFF	TGCGCCAGCAGCTTGGGCTGGGGGCCTGAAGCTTTCTTT
many	TRBV23-1	-	TRBJ2-5	CASSTRVGETQYF	TGCGCCAGCAGTACCAGGGTGGGGGAGACCCAGTACTTC
medium-sized	TRBV7-8	-	TRBJ1-5	CASSLERFNQPQHF	TGTGCCAGCAGCTTAGAAAGGTTCAATCAGCCCCAGCATTTT
medium-sized	TRBV5-1	TRBD1	TRBJ2-5	CASSRGQGKETQYF	TGCGCCAGCAGTAGGGGACAGGGAAAAGAGACCCAGTACTTC